This is a list of T cell receptor beta chains from one sample in a study of blood T cell repertoires in COVID-19. Sequencing was performed with immunoSEQ multiplex PCR; in TCRdb, only in-frame clones are kept and a portion is missing. Here the sample spans 45,000 to 55,000 clones, over 80% being singletons. Sequences were obtained from peripheral blood. These receptors were obtained from a human donor in a cohort sampled during active COVID-19. Both conserved end residues are part of each CDR3. The order of the fields is clone size, D gene, J gene, V gene, CDR3 DNA, CDR3 protein. A D gene is named only where the DNA matches it firmly. Expanded clones are given a class, and other clones once, few, many or no size at all.

clone_size: -; d_call: -; j_call: TRBJ1-1; v_call: TRBV5-1; cdr3_nt: TGCGCCAGCAGCTTGGGCAGGGGGAACACTGAAGCTTTCTTT; cdr3_aa: CASSLGRGNTEAFF
clone_size: once; d_call: -; j_call: TRBJ1-5; v_call: TRBV19; cdr3_nt: TGTGCCAGTAGTATAGCTCCAGGGAATCAGCCCCAGCATTTT; cdr3_aa: CASSIAPGNQPQHF
clone_size: -; d_call: -; j_call: TRBJ2-3; v_call: TRBV13; cdr3_nt: TGTGCCAGCTCCCCAAAAGGGGTTCTCCCAGATACGCAGTATTTT; cdr3_aa: CASSPKGVLPDTQYF
clone_size: few; d_call: -; j_call: TRBJ2-7; v_call: TRBV2; cdr3_nt: TGTGCCAGCAGTGTGAGGCGGGGTCTCTACGAGCAGTACTTC; cdr3_aa: CASSVRRGLYEQYF
clone_size: -; d_call: -; j_call: TRBJ2-5; v_call: TRBV12-5; cdr3_nt: TGTGCTAGTGGTTTGGTATGGGGCGCAACGGTAGAGACCCAGTACTTC; cdr3_aa: CASGLVWGATVETQYF
clone_size: -; d_call: TRBD1; j_call: TRBJ1-1; v_call: TRBV11-3; cdr3_nt: TGTGCCAGCAGCCTCGGACAGGGAGGCACTGAAGCTTTCTTT; cdr3_aa: CASSLGQGGTEAFF
clone_size: once; d_call: TRBD1; j_call: TRBJ1-6; v_call: TRBV3-1/TRBV3-2; cdr3_nt: TGTGCCAGCAGCCGGGACAGCTTAAATTCACCCCTCCACTTT; cdr3_aa: CASSRDSLNSPLHF
clone_size: -; d_call: TRBD1; j_call: TRBJ1-2; v_call: TRBV5-1; cdr3_nt: TGCGCCAGCAGCTTGGTGGCGGGACAGGGTGGGAGCTATGGCTACACCTTC; cdr3_aa: CASSLVAGQGGSYGYTF
clone_size: -; d_call: -; j_call: TRBJ2-1; v_call: TRBV6-2/TRBV6-3; cdr3_nt: TGTGCCAGCAGTTACCGCCCATCTAGGTTCTCCTACAATGAGCAGTTCTTC; cdr3_aa: CASSYRPSRFSYNEQFF
clone_size: -; d_call: TRBD1; j_call: TRBJ1-4; v_call: TRBV19; cdr3_nt: TGTGCCACCGCGGGACAGAAGAATGAAAAACTGTTTTTT; cdr3_aa: CATAGQKNEKLFF
clone_size: -; d_call: TRBD1; j_call: TRBJ1-1; v_call: TRBV11-2; cdr3_nt: TGTGCCAGCAGCCGGGACAGGGAGAGAGCTTTCTTT; cdr3_aa: CASSRDRERAFF
clone_size: -; d_call: TRBD2; j_call: TRBJ2-2; v_call: TRBV19; cdr3_nt: TGTGCCAGTAGTAGAAAAGGGACTAGCACCGCCGGGGAGCTGTTTTTT; cdr3_aa: CASSRKGTSTAGELFF
clone_size: -; d_call: TRBD2; j_call: TRBJ2-7; v_call: TRBV5-1; cdr3_nt: TGCGCCAGCAGCTTGGGCGCCCTCGGGGGTGGCGGGAGTTACGAGCAGTACTTC; cdr3_aa: CASSLGALGGGGSYEQYF
clone_size: -; d_call: -; j_call: TRBJ1-5; v_call: TRBV30; cdr3_nt: TGTGCCTGGAGTTTTGGACAGTATAGCAATCAGCCCCAGCATTTT; cdr3_aa: CAWSFGQYSNQPQHF
clone_size: once; d_call: TRBD1; j_call: TRBJ1-3; v_call: TRBV10-3; cdr3_nt: TGTGCCATCAGTGGTACCGGGACAGGGATGAACACCATATATTTT; cdr3_aa: CAISGTGTGMNTIYF
clone_size: -; d_call: -; j_call: TRBJ1-2; v_call: TRBV6-2/TRBV6-3; cdr3_nt: TGTGCCAGCAGTTGGCGGGATCCCCTCAATGGCTACACCTTC; cdr3_aa: CASSWRDPLNGYTF
clone_size: -; d_call: TRBD2; j_call: TRBJ2-3; v_call: TRBV7-3; cdr3_nt: TGTGCCAGCAGCTTAAGCGCTAGCGGGGTTCGCACAGATACGCAGTATTTT; cdr3_aa: CASSLSASGVRTDTQYF
clone_size: -; d_call: -; j_call: TRBJ2-2; v_call: TRBV7-3; cdr3_nt: TGTGCCAGCAGCCCCACGTATGAGCGGCGCGGGGAGCTGTTTTTT; cdr3_aa: CASSPTYERRGELFF
clone_size: -; d_call: TRBD2; j_call: TRBJ2-1; v_call: TRBV7-3; cdr3_nt: TGTGCCAGCAGCCCTTCTGGGGGGGTCAATGAGCAGTTCTTC; cdr3_aa: CASSPSGGVNEQFF
clone_size: -; d_call: TRBD1; j_call: TRBJ1-3; v_call: TRBV5-1; cdr3_nt: TGCGCCAGCAGCCCGACAGGGAGTGGAAACACCATATATTTT; cdr3_aa: CASSPTGSGNTIYF
clone_size: -; d_call: -; j_call: TRBJ2-3; v_call: TRBV7-3; cdr3_nt: TGTGCCAGCAGCTTCGGTAGCACAGATACGCAGTATTTT; cdr3_aa: CASSFGSTDTQYF
clone_size: -; d_call: -; j_call: TRBJ1-2; v_call: TRBV19; cdr3_nt: TGTGCCAGTAGTATAGATCTTGAACGGTCTGGCTACACCTTC; cdr3_aa: CASSIDLERSGYTF
clone_size: -; d_call: TRBD1; j_call: TRBJ2-7; v_call: TRBV23-1; cdr3_nt: TGCGCCAGCACCTACCCCGGGACAGGGCACGAGCAGTACTTC; cdr3_aa: CASTYPGTGHEQYF
clone_size: -; d_call: TRBD1; j_call: TRBJ1-2; v_call: TRBV4-1; cdr3_nt: TGCGCCAGCAGCCAAGTGACAGGGCAGAACTATGGCTACACCTTC; cdr3_aa: CASSQVTGQNYGYTF
clone_size: -; d_call: -; j_call: TRBJ2-1; v_call: TRBV19; cdr3_nt: TGTGCCAGTAGTGGGTTGGGGGGTTTTGCTATCAACAATGAGCAGTTCTTC; cdr3_aa: CASSGLGGFAINNEQFF
clone_size: -; d_call: TRBD1; j_call: TRBJ1-2; v_call: TRBV19; cdr3_nt: TGTGCCAGTAGTCCCGACAGGGACTATGGCTACACCTTC; cdr3_aa: CASSPDRDYGYTF
clone_size: -; d_call: TRBD1; j_call: TRBJ2-2; v_call: TRBV3-1/TRBV3-2; cdr3_nt: TGTGCCAGCAGCCCTCGGGACAGGGGGAACACCGGGGAGCTGTTTTTT; cdr3_aa: CASSPRDRGNTGELFF
clone_size: -; d_call: TRBD1; j_call: TRBJ1-1; v_call: TRBV5-1; cdr3_nt: TGCGCCAGCAGCTTGGGAGGGGGCGACACTGAAGCTTTCTTT; cdr3_aa: CASSLGGGDTEAFF
clone_size: -; d_call: TRBD1; j_call: TRBJ1-5; v_call: TRBV23-1; cdr3_nt: TGCGCCAGCCATGTTCTGGGACAGGGGGCTGATCAGCCCCAGCATTTT; cdr3_aa: CASHVLGQGADQPQHF
clone_size: medium-sized; d_call: -; j_call: TRBJ2-2; v_call: TRBV30; cdr3_nt: TGTGCCGGAGATCCGGGACAGGGACTAGCGAGGAACACCGGGGAGCTGTTTTTT; cdr3_aa: CAGDPGQGLARNTGELFF